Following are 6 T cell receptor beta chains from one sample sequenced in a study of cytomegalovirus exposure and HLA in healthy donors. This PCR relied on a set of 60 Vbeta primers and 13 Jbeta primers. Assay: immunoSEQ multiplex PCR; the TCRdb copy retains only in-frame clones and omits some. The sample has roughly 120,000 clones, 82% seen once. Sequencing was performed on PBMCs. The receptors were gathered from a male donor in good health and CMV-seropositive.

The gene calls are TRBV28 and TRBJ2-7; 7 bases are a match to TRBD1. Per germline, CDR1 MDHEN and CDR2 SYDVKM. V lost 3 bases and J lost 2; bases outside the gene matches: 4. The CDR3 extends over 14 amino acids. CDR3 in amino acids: CASSLVGGTYEQYF. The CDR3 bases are TGTGCCAGCAGTTTGGTAGGGGGCACCTACGAGCAGTACTTC.

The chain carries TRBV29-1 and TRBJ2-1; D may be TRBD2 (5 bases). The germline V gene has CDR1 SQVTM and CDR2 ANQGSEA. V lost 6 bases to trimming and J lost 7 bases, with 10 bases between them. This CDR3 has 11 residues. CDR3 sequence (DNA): TGCAGCGTCGGACTTACGAATGAGCAGTTCTTC. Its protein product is CSVGLTNEQFF.

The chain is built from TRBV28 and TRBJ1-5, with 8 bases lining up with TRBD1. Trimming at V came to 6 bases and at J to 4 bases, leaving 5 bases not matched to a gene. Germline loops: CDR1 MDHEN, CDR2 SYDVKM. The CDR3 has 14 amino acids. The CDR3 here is CASRTTGENQPQHF. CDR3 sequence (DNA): TGTGCCAGCAGAACGACAGGGGAAAATCAGCCCCAGCATTTT.

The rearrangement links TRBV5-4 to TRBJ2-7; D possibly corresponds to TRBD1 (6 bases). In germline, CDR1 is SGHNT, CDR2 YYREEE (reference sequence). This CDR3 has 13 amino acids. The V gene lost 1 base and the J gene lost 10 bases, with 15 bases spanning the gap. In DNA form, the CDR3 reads TGTGCCAGCAGCTTGCAACCAGGGGCGCCCCAGTACTTC. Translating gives CASSLQPGAPQYF.

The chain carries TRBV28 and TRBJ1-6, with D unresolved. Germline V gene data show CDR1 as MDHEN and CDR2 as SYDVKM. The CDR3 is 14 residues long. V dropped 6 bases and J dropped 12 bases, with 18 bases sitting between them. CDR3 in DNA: TGTGCCAGCAGGGAACCCCTGAGGGATTTACCCCTCCACTTT. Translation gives CASREPLRDLPLHF.

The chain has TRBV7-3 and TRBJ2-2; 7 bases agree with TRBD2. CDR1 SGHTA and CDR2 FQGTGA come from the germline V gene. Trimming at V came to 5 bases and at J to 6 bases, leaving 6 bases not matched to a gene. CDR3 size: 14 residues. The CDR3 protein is CASSPSGRAGELFF. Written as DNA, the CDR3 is TGTGCCAGCAGCCCCTCGGGGAGGGCCGGGGAGCTGTTTTTT.